These 25 T cell receptor beta chains were all obtained from the same sample, sequenced in a study of cytomegalovirus exposure and HLA in healthy donors. Primers included in the PCR were 60 Vbeta and 13 Jbeta primers. Some clones are missing from TCRdb's copy, which holds only in-frame ones; the method was immunoSEQ multiplex PCR. The table lists around 70,000 clones, approximately 70% of them singletons. Sequenced material: PBMCs. The receptors shown here come from a man in his sixties in good health and CMV-seropositive.

V usage is TRBV5-1 and J usage is TRBJ2-3; tentative D call: TRBD1 (5 bases). The V and J ends lost 4 bases and 2 bases respectively, with 17 bases between them. Per germline, CDR1 SGHRS and CDR2 YFSETQ. CDR3 length equals 16 residues. The chain's CDR3 is CASSQDQGDLTDTQYF. In DNA form, the CDR3 reads TGCGCCAGCAGCCAAGACCAAGGGGATCTCACAGATACGCAGTATTTT.

This rearrangement joins TRBV11-2 to TRBJ1-3; 7 positions match TRBD1. The CDR3 has 13 amino acids. V shed 5 bases and J 8 bases; nucleotides not matched to a gene: 6. Germline-derived CDR1 and CDR2 are SGHAT and FQNNGV. The DNA for the CDR3 is TGTGCCAGCAGCCCCACAGGGGCGTACACCATATATTTT. It specifies CASSPTGAYTIYF.

The chain combines TRBV19 with TRBJ1-6, with TRBD1 identical over 7 bases. The CDR3 runs to 15 residues. CDR1 and CDR2 from the germline V gene are LNHDA and SQIVND (reference sequence). The junction had 7 bases not matched to a gene; V was cut back by 7 bases and J by 4 bases. CDR3 amino acids: CASMRGQNYNSPLHF. As DNA, the CDR3 is TGTGCCAGTATGCGGGGACAGAATTATAATTCACCCCTCCACTTT.

This clone has only a few counts. The V and J genes are TRBV7-3 and TRBJ2-2, with 12 bases lining up with TRBD2. The length of the CDR3 is 14 residues. V dropped 7 bases and J dropped 5; count of bases not matched to a gene: 2. Germline V gives CDR1 SGHTA, CDR2 FQGTGA. The CDR3 coding sequence is TGTGCCAGCACCGGGACTAGCGGGACCGGGGAGCTGTTTTTT. As protein: CASTGTSGTGELFF.

The chain joins TRBV6-5 to TRBJ2-7; maybe TRBD2 (5 bases). Germline CDR1 is MNHEY and CDR2 is SVGAGI. This CDR3 is 16 amino acids long. Trimming removed 0 bases from V and 1 base from J, with 13 bases in between. The CDR3 here is CASSYSAERLSYEQYF. The CDR3 coding sequence is TGTGCCAGCAGTTACTCGGCGGAGCGGCTGTCCTACGAGCAGTACTTC.

The rearrangement links TRBV9 to TRBJ1-6, with no clear D. The ends were cut back, 2 bases at V and 0 bases at J, with 3 bases in the middle. This CDR3 has 14 amino acids. CDR1 and CDR2 from the germline V gene are SGDLS and YYNGEE. DNA for the CDR3: TGTGCCAGCAGCGTCAGCTCCTATAATTCACCCCTCCACTTT. It is translated as CASSVSSYNSPLHF.

The V call is TRBV4-2, the J call TRBJ1-2; no definite D call. Trimming stripped 1 base from V and 2 bases from J, with 5 bases between. From germline, CDR1 is LGHNA and CDR2 YNFKEQ. This CDR3 spans 13 amino acids. For the CDR3, the DNA is TGTGCCAGCAGCCAAGCGGTAAACTATGGCTACACCTTC. Protein: CASSQAVNYGYTF.

The chain carries TRBV5-1 and TRBJ2-7; D is perhaps TRBD2 (6 bases). Looked up from germline, CDR1 is SGHRS and CDR2 is YFSETQ. Trimming stripped 4 bases from V and 6 bases from J, with 17 bases between. The CDR3 has 14 amino acids. The CDR3 loop is CASSSAGLASEQYF. The DNA for the CDR3 is TGCGCCAGCAGCAGCGCGGGACTGGCCTCCGAGCAGTACTTC.

Notes on this clone: This specimen includes other DNA sequences encoding the same CDR3. The chain links TRBV14 to TRBJ2-3; no clear D. This CDR3 has 12 amino acids. Germline V CDR1 and CDR2: SGHDN, FVKESK. V dropped 4 bases and J dropped 0 bases, with 2 bases sitting between them. This CDR3 is CASSPSTDTQYF. CDR3 in DNA: TGTGCCAGCAGCCCAAGCACAGATACGCAGTATTTT. The full variable domain, completed using reference TRBV14 and TRBJ2-3, is EAGVTQFPSHSVIEKGQTVTLRCDPISGHDNLYWYRRVMGKEIKFLLHFVKESKQDESGMPNNRFLAERTGGTYSTLKVQPAELEDSGVYFCASSPSTDTQYFGPGTRLTVL.

In its sample, this clone was seen once. In DNA form, the CDR3 reads TGTGCCAGCAGCACAAGCGGGAACTACAATGAGCAGTTCTTC. It specifies CASSTSGNYNEQFF. V and J are TRBV9 and TRBJ2-1, with 7 nucleotides matching TRBD2. J lost 3 bases, V lost 4 bases, and 4 bases had no gene match. CDR3 size: 14 residues. Per germline, CDR1 SGDLS and CDR2 YYNGEE.

The chain couples TRBV6-5 to TRBJ2-7; D unclear. Germline assignment: CDR1 MNHEY and CDR2 SVGAGI. The CDR3 covers 12 residues. Trimming removed 8 bases at V and 4 bases at J, with 12 bases between. This CDR3 is CASESIKYEQYF. Written as DNA, the CDR3 is TGTGCCAGCGAATCTATCAAATACGAGCAGTACTTC.

V is TRBV18 and J is TRBJ2-7; the D is unclear. The ends were cut back, 3 bases at V and 5 bases at J, with 14 bases in the middle. In germline, CDR1 is KGHSH, CDR2 LQKENI. The CDR3 is made up of 14 amino acids. CDR3 amino acids: CASSPMVNSHEQYF. DNA for the CDR3: TGTGCCAGCTCACCGATGGTGAACAGCCACGAGCAGTACTTC.

V and J are TRBV21-1 and TRBJ1-3. TRBV21-1 is noted as a pseudogene. The CDR3 runs 18 residues. The CDR3 DNA reads as TGTGCCAGCAGTGAAAGCGCGGCAAATAACCTCTCTGGAAACACCATATATTTT. Its protein is CASSESAANNLSGNTIYF.

The chain carries TRBV10-3 and TRBJ2-1, with TRBD2 matching 9 bases. Germline lookup yields CDR1 ENHRY and CDR2 SYGVKD. The CDR3 is made up of 14 amino acids. V shed 5 bases, J shed 7 bases, and the junction held 6 bases outside the gene matches. DNA for the CDR3: TGTGCCATCAGTATACCGGGACTAGCTAATGAGCAGTTCTTC. As protein: CAISIPGLANEQFF.

The genes are TRBV5-1 and TRBJ1-6; D is possibly TRBD1 (6 bases). Germline V gene sequence: CDR1 SGHRS, CDR2 YFSETQ. This CDR3 has 15 residues. V lost 0 bases, J lost 17 bases, and 21 bases lay in between. For the CDR3, the DNA is TGCGCCAGCAGCTTGGGGCCAGGGAATACAGGGTACATCCACTTT. Protein: CASSLGPGNTGYIHF.

Only a few counts were recorded for this clone. The gene calls are TRBV6-4 and TRBJ1-6; 9 bases fit TRBD1. Germline V lookup: CDR1 MRHNA, CDR2 SNTAGT. V dropped 6 bases and J dropped 7; count of bases not matched to a gene: 4. This CDR3 has 14 residues. CDR3 DNA sequence: TGTGCCAGCAGCACCGGGACAGGGAATTCACCCCTCCACTTT. Amino acid sequence: CASSTGTGNSPLHF.

This clone was seen a handful of times. The CDR3 nucleotides are TGTGCCAGCAGCCCAGGGTCGGCGGGAGGAAACACCGGGGAGCTGTTTTTT. This gives the protein CASSPGSAGGNTGELFF. The rearrangement links TRBV13 to TRBJ2-2; 8 nucleotides align to TRBD2. This CDR3 contains 17 residues. Germline lookup yields CDR1 PRHDT and CDR2 FYEKMQ (reference sequence). The ends lost 5 bases at V and 2 bases at J; junction bases unmatched: 10.

The chain has TRBV7-9 and TRBJ2-7; 9 bases fit TRBD1. Germline values: CDR1 SEHNR, CDR2 FQNEAQ (reference sequence). The CDR3 is 14 residues long. With V trimmed by 5 bases and J by 8 bases, 10 bases remained unmatched. For the CDR3, the DNA is TGTGCCAGCAGCCGACCGGGACAGGGTTGGAAGCAGTACTTC. Translated: CASSRPGQGWKQYF.

This clone was found a few times. The chain combines TRBV4-1 with TRBJ2-1, with a tentative D call TRBD2 (6 bases). The V end was cut by 1 base, the J end by 8 bases, with 21 bases between. The germline V gene encodes CDR1 MGHRA and CDR2 YSYEKL. This CDR3 region has 17 residues. The CDR3 sequence is CASSQGLGGDSFYEQFF. The DNA of the CDR3 is TGCGCCAGCAGCCAAGGACTCGGAGGGGATTCTTTCTATGAGCAGTTCTTC.

The J gene is TRBJ2-5, the V gene TRBV7-2, with 8 bases aligning to TRBD2. There are 17 residues in the CDR3. After removal of 5 bases from V and 8 bases from J, the junction contained 19 bases not matched to a gene. Germline CDR1 reads SGHTA; CDR2 reads FQGNSA. The CDR3 coding sequence is TGTGCCAGCAGCCTTCTCCCGGGGGGGGACGTCCGGGGTACCCAGTACTTC. It specifies CASSLLPGGDVRGTQYF.

V is TRBV9 and J is TRBJ1-2; 10 bases line up with TRBD1. This CDR3 comprises 16 residues. Germline V gene sequence: CDR1 SGDLS, CDR2 YYNGEE. Trimming took 3 bases from V and 7 from J; bases not matched to a gene: 12. The CDR3 region is CASSGLTLTGGSGYTF. The CDR3 DNA reads TGTGCCAGCAGCGGACTAACTTTGACAGGGGGCTCTGGCTACACCTTC.

The chain uses TRBV5-1 and TRBJ1-1; a possible D gene is TRBD1 (6 bases). Trimming shortened V by 0 bases and J by 0 bases, and 9 bases separated the two germline ends. CDR3 length: 15 residues. Germline values: CDR1 SGHRS, CDR2 YFSETQ. The CDR3 nucleotides read TGCGCCAGCAGCTTGGTAGGGGGTATGAACACTGAAGCTTTCTTT. Translated, it gives CASSLVGGMNTEAFF.

The sample holds a few counts of this clone. The chain has TRBV5-1 and TRBJ2-3; D is unresolved. This CDR3 has 12 amino acids. Germline CDR1 is SGHRS and CDR2 is YFSETQ. Trimming removed 4 bases from V and 2 bases from J, with 5 bases in between. As DNA, the CDR3 is TGCGCCAGCAGCACTCCCACAGATACGCAGTATTTT. It specifies CASSTPTDTQYF.

This rearrangement joins TRBV9 to TRBJ1-5; 7 nucleotides match TRBD1. The CDR3 covers 15 residues. The V gene's germline CDR1 is SGDLS and CDR2 YYNGEE. V lost 4 bases to trimming and J lost 3 bases; unmatched junction nucleotides: 7. The CDR3 DNA is TGTGCCAGCAGCTTTGGGACAGATCCCAATCAGCCCCAGCATTTT. This codes for CASSFGTDPNQPQHF.

The rearrangement uses TRBV15 and TRBJ1-3; no reliable D call. Germline V gene lookup returns CDR1 LNHNV and CDR2 YYDKDF (reference sequence). Trimming stripped 2 bases from V and 0 bases from J, with 17 bases between. CDR3 length: 18 residues. The CDR3 loop is CATSRTPPGGTSGNTIYF. The CDR3 DNA is TGTGCCACCAGCAGAACCCCCCCAGGAGGAACCTCTGGAAACACCATATATTTT.